This T cell receptor beta chain was sequenced in a study of blood T cell repertoires in COVID-19 (dated by TCRdb to 2018 to 2021). Regarding the study in general: Samples from collaborators originated in the United States, Italy and Spain and spanned both the acute and convalescent phases of COVID-19. The material from the prospective study consisted of cDNA or gDNA derived from T cells, B-cell-depleted T cells, or PBMCs. The repertoires were made available in a free public database intended to serve as a resource for research on the immune response to SARS-CoV-2. The dataset comprised deeply sampled blood TCRbeta repertoires from subjects exposed to, actively infected with, or recovered from COVID-19. Where available, HLA class I and class II types were obtained from metadata supplied by the sample provider rather than from assay-based typing. Nearly every sample came with metadata listing a de-identified subject ID, COVID-19 status, age in years and sex. The samples were drawn from two sources: the first 160 participants of the ongoing ImmuneRACE study, and 950 to 1,500 subjects contributed by 6 global collaborators.

Turning to this clone: Its recognized antigen is unknown. The sample holds no much larger clone one base away, and base qualities are not on file.

Collaborating institutions collected whole blood in K2EDTA tubes following their own protocols. For TCRbeta analysis, collaborators shipped samples as frozen whole blood, isolated PBMCs, or DNA extracted from either of those sample types. Based on the germline V gene (reference sequence), the CDR1 and CDR2 sequences are GTSNPN and SVGIG. The CDR3 starts with the cysteine, ends with the phenylalanine, and has 13 residues. The only DNA kept is the CDR3, 39 bases in frame from the first base. V lost 3 bases and J lost 8 bases; the stretch between them is 13 bases long. TCRbeta CDR3 regions were amplified from genomic DNA by means of the immunoSEQ Assay, a bias-controlled multiplex PCR. The original methods were these. The number of nucleated cells in each sample was estimated by amplification of reference gene primers within the assay. Sequence reads were collapsed and filtered to measure the absolute abundance of every unique TCRbeta CDR3 rearrangement. For each sample, productive Simpson clonality was calculated as the square root of Simpson's diversity index over productive rearrangements. TCRdb retrieved this table from immuneACCESS and kept in-frame rearrangements only. Not all clones are present; in checked studies, unresolved V genes account for under half, and no reason is known for the remainder. V, J and clone size were drawn from that table, and D and trimming were deduced from the DNA. This sample holds 110,000 or so clones; roughly 80% were observed only once. Of the sample, 2% to 3% is held by the ten largest clones.

General conclusions and limits of the study: The quantity of clinical and demographic metadata differed by source and by participant and was supplied without curation.

The sequence was obtained from a man in his fifties with acute or convalescent COVID-19. The sequence links TRBV30 to TRBJ1-4; a weak D assignment points to TRBD1 (5 bases agree). Sequencing was carried out using peripheral blood. The base sequence is TGTGCCTGGAGCGGGGGGTTGGGGGAAAAACTGTTTTTT. The encoded protein is CAWSGGLGEKLFF.